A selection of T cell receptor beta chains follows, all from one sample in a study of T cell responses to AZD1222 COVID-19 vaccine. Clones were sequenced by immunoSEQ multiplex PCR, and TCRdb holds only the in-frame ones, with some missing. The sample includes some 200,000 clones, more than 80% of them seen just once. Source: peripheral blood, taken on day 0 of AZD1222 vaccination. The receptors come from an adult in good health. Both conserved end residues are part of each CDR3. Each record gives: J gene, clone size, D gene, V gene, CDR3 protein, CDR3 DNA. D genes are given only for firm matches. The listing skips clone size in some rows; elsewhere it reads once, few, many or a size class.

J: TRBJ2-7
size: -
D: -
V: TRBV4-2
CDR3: CASSQVLFNNEQYF
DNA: TGTGCCAGCAGCCAAGTGTTGTTCAATAACGAGCAGTACTTC

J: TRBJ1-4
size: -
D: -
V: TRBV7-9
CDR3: CASSILTGTREKLFF
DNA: TGTGCCAGCAGCATTTTAACAGGGACAAGAGAAAAACTGTTTTTT

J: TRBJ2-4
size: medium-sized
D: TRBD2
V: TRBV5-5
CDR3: CATKPPGGAKNIQYF
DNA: TGTGCCACCAAACCACCGGGGGGAGCCAAAAACATTCAGTACTTC

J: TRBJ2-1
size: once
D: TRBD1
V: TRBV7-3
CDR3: CASSSYSSGGEQFF
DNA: TGTGCCAGCAGCTCTTATTCATCAGGGGGTGAGCAGTTCTTC

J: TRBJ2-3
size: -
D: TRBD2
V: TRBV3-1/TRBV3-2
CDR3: CASSPTSGGLDTQYF
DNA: TGTGCCAGCAGCCCGACTAGCGGGGGGTTAGATACGCAGTATTTT

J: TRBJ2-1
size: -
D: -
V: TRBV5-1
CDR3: CASSLASDEQFF
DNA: TGCGCCAGCAGCTTGGCCAGCGATGAGCAGTTCTTC

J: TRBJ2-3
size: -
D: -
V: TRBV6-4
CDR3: CASSDMAGFTDTQYF
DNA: TGTGCCAGCAGCGATATGGCGGGTTTCACAGATACGCAGTATTTT

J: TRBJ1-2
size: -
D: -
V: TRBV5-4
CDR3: CASSLGGSVRGYTF
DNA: TGTGCCAGCAGCTTAGGGGGATCCGTGAGGGGCTACACCTTC

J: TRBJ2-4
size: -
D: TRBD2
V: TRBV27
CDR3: CASSPRIAGVAKNIQYF
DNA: TGTGCCAGCAGTCCCCGGATAGCGGGGGTGGCCAAAAACATTCAGTACTTC

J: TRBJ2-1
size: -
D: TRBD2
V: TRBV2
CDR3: CASSAIAGGYNEQFF
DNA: TGTGCCAGCAGTGCCATCGCGGGAGGATACAATGAGCAGTTCTTC

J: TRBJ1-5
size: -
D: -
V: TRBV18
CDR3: CASSPRTERFQPQHF
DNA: TGTGCCAGCTCACCAAGGACGGAGCGATTCCAGCCCCAGCATTTT

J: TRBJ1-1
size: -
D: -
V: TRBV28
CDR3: CASSLPTINTEAFF
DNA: TGTGCCAGCAGCTTACCGACTATTAACACTGAAGCTTTCTTT

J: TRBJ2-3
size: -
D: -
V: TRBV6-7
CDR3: CASSYASSPERTDTQYF
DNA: TGTGCCAGCAGTTACGCGTCTAGCCCCGAGCGCACAGATACGCAGTATTTT

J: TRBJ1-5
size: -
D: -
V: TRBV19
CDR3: CASSPGHNQPQHF
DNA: TGTGCCAGTAGCCCAGGTCACAATCAGCCCCAGCATTTT

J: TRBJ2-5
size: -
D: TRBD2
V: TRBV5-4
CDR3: CASSRGGTSGANPQETQYF
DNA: TGTGCCAGCAGCCGTGGTGGGACTAGCGGGGCTAACCCCCAAGAGACCCAGTACTTC

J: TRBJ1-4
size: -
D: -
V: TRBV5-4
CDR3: CASSLFGTEKLFF
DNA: TGTGCCAGCAGCTTGTTTGGGACTGAAAAACTGTTTTTT

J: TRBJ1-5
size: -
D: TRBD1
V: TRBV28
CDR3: CASSITGGYSNQPQHF
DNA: TGTGCCAGCAGCATAACAGGGGGTTATAGCAATCAGCCCCAGCATTTT

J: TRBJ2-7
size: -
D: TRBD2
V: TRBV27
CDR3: CASKTRLAGVHEQYF
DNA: TGTGCCAGCAAAACTCGACTAGCGGGGGTCCACGAGCAGTACTTC

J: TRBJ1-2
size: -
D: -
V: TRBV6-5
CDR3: CANLRLPYGYTF
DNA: TGTGCCAACTTGAGGCTGCCCTATGGCTACACCTTC

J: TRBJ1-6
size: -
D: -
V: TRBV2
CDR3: CASSTFLPGDSPLHF
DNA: TGTGCCAGCAGCACTTTCTTACCCGGGGATTCACCCCTCCACTTT

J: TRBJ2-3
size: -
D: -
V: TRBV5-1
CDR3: CASSPRLESTDTQYF
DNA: TGCGCCAGCAGCCCTAGACTAGAAAGCACAGATACGCAGTATTTT

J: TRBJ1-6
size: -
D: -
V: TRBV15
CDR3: CATSRDSVGYNSPLHF
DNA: TGTGCCACCAGCAGAGATAGTGTCGGGTATAATTCACCCCTCCACTTT

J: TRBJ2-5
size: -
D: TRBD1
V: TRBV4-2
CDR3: CASSQGDRDQETQYF
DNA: TGTGCCAGCAGCCAAGGGGACAGGGACCAAGAGACCCAGTACTTC

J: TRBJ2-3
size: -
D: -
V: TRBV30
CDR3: CAWSTGQGNTDTQYF
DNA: TGTGCCTGGAGTACGGGGCAGGGGAACACAGATACGCAGTATTTT

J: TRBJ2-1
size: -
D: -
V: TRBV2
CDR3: CASKEVTVMNEQFF
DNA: TGTGCCAGCAAGGAAGTAACTGTGATGAATGAGCAGTTCTTC

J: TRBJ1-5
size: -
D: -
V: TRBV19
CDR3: CASSYDKRIQPQHF
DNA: TGTGCCAGTAGTTATGACAAACGAATACAGCCCCAGCATTTT

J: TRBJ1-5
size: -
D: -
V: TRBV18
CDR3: CASSPPEAPQHF
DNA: TGTGCCAGCTCACCCCCCGAGGCACCCCAGCATTTT

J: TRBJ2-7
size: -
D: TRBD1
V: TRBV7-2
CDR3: CASSFVGQGATYEQYF
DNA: TGTGCCAGCAGCTTTGTAGGACAGGGGGCTACCTACGAGCAGTACTTC

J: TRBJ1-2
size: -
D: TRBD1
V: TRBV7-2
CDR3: CASSGQGSTLNYGYTF
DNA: TGTGCCAGCAGTGGACAGGGGTCAACCCTGAACTATGGCTACACCTTC

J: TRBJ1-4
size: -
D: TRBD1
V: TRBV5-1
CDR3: CASSSGQGALAEKLFF
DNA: TGCGCCAGCAGCAGCGGACAGGGGGCTCTGGCTGAAAAACTGTTTTTT

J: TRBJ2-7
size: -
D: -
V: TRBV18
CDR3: CASSPRDTDEQYF
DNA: TGTGCCAGCTCACCAAGAGATACCGACGAGCAGTACTTC

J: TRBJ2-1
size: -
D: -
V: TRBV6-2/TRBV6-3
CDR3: CASSTDTYNEQFF
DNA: TGTGCCAGCAGCACGGACACCTACAATGAGCAGTTCTTC

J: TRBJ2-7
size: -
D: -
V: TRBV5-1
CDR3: CASNQGDYEQYF
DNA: TGCGCCAGCAACCAGGGAGACTACGAGCAGTACTTC

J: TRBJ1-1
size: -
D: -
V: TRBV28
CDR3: CASSLSGAEAFF
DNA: TGTGCCAGCAGTTTATCCGGGGCTGAAGCTTTCTTT

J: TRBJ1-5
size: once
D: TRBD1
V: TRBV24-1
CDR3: CATSDSGQYSNQPQHF
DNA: TGTGCCACCAGTGACTCGGGACAGTATAGCAATCAGCCCCAGCATTTT

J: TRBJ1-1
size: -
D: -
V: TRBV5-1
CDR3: CASSLFKSGADTEAFF
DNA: TGCGCCAGCAGCTTGTTCAAGTCCGGGGCGGACACTGAAGCTTTCTTT

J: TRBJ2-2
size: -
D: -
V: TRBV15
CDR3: CATSRDLKGGELFF
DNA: TGTGCCACCAGCAGAGATTTAAAGGGCGGGGAGCTGTTTTTT

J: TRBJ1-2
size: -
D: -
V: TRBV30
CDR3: CAWSVRGAPPYTF
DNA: TGTGCCTGGAGTGTACGGGGCGCCCCCCCATACACCTTC

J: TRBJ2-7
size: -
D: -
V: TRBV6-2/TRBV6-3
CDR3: CASSHSGPSYEQYF
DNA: TGTGCCAGCAGTCACTCCGGGCCCAGCTACGAGCAGTACTTC